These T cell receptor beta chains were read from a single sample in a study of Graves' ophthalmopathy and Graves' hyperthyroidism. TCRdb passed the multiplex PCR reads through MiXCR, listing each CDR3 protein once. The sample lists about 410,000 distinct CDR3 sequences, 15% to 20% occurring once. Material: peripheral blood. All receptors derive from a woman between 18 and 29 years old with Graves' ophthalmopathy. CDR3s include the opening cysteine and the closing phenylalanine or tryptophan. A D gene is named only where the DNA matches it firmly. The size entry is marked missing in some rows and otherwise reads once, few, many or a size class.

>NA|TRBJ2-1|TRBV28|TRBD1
CASRTDRGLRNEQFF
TGTGCCAGCAGGACGGACAGGGGGCTGAGGAATGAGCAGTTCTTC
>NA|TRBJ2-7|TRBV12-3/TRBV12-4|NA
CASSLGTKTYEQYF
TGTGCCAGCAGTTTAGGGACTAAAACCTACGAGCAGTACTTC
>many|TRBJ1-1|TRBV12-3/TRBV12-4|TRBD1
CASLSQGANRRNTEAFF
TGTGCCAGCCTATCACAGGGGGCTAATAGGCGGAACACTGAAGCTTTCTTT
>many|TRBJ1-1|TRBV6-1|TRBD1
CASSDWTGAGTEAFF
TGTGCCAGCAGTGATTGGACAGGGGCGGGCACTGAAGCTTTCTTT
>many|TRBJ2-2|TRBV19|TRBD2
CASSMREGHGELFF
TGTGCCAGTAGTATGCGGGAGGGCCACGGGGAGCTGTTTTTT
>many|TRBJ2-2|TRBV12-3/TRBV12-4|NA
CASSSSRGGTGELFF
TGTGCCAGCAGCTCTAGCAGGGGGGGCACCGGGGAGCTGTTTTTT
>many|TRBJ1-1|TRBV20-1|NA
CSARDPGRGNTEAFF
TGCAGTGCTAGAGATCCTGGACGGGGAAACACTGAAGCTTTCTTT
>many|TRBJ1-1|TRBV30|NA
CAWSVDRLNTEAFF
TGTGCCTGGAGCGTCGACAGGCTGAACACTGAAGCTTTCTTT
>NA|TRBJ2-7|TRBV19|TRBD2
CASSFSSGSSYEQYF
TGTGCCAGTAGTTTCTCCAGCGGGAGCTCCTACGAGCAGTACTTC
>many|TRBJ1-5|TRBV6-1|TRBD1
CASSEAMGTGSQPQHF
TGTGCCAGCAGTGAAGCGATGGGGACAGGGAGTCAGCCCCAGCATTTT
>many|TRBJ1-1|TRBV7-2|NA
CASSSRQAKSAFF
TGTGCCAGCAGTTCCCGACAGGCCAAATCGGCTTTCTTT
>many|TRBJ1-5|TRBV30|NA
CAWSGTLNQPQHF
TGTGCCTGGAGTGGGACATTAAATCAGCCCCAGCATTTT
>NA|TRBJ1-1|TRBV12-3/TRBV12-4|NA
CASSFWRGTEAFF
TGTGCCAGCAGTTTCTGGCGGGGCACTGAAGCTTTCTTT
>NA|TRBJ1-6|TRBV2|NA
CASSEGRVRNSPLHF
TGTGCCAGCAGTGAGGGCAGGGTGAGGAATTCACCCCTCCACTTT
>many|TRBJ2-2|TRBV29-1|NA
CSADRGAGELFF
TGCAGCGCCGACCGCGGAGCGGGGGAGCTGTTTTTT
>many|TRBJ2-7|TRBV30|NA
CAWSFYYEQYF
TGTGCCTGGAGTTTCTACTACGAGCAGTACTTC
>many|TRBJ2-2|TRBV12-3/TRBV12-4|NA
CASCNGGHTGELFF
TGTGCCAGCTGCAACGGGGGTCACACCGGGGAGCTGTTTTTT
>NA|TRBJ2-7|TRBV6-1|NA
CASTRGGQGYEQYF
TGTGCCAGCACCCGGGGGGGACAGGGCTACGAGCAGTACTTC
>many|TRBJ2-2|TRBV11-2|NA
CASSSQQGTGELFF
TGTGCCAGTTCCAGCCAACAGGGAACCGGGGAGCTGTTTTTT
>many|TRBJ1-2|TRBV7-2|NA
CAIRKDYGYTF
TGTGCCATCCGGAAAGACTATGGCTACACCTTC
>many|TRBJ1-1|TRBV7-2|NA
CASSFQENTEAFF
TGTGCCAGCAGCTTCCAGGAAAACACTGAAGCTTTCTTT
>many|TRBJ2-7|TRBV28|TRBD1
CASRDRGGQVPYEQYF
TGTGCCAGCAGGGATCGGGGCGGACAGGTTCCCTACGAGCAGTACTTC
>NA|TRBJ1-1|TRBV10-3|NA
CAISELIQEMNTEAFF
TGTGCCATCAGTGAACTTATACAGGAGATGAACACTGAAGCTTTCTTT
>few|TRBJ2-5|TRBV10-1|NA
CASSEGQQETQYF
TGCGCCAGCAGTGAAGGGCAACAAGAGACCCAGTACTTC
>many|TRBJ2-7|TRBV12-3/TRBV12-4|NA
CASSPSEGGFYEQYF
TGTGCCAGCAGTCCGTCGGAGGGGGGCTTCTACGAGCAGTACTTC
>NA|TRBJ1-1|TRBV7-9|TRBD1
CASSYQGGTEAFF
TGTGCCAGCAGTTATCAGGGGGGCACTGAAGCTTTCTTT
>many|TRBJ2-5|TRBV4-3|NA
CASSQLDRKETQYF
TGCGCCAGCAGCCAATTAGACAGGAAGGAGACCCAGTACTTC
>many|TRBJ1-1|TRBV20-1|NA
CSARPAGLNTEAFF
TGCAGTGCTCGTCCGGCAGGGCTAAACACTGAAGCTTTCTTT
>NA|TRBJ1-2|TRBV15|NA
CATSRSMKNYGYTF
TGTGCCACCAGCAGGTCGATGAAGAACTATGGCTACACCTTC
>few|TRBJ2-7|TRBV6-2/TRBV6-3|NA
CASSYSSVAGDYEQYF
TGTGCCAGCAGTTACTCGTCGGTAGCCGGCGACTACGAGCAGTACTTC
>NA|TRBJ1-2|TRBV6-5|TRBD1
CASSSYRGTAEGGYTF
TGTGCCAGCAGTTCCTACAGGGGGACTGCAGAAGGTGGCTACACCTTC
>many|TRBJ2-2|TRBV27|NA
CASSLWSRGGNRELFF
TGTGCCAGCAGTTTATGGTCCCGCGGGGGCAATCGGGAGCTGTTTTTT
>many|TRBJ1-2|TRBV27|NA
CASSSLGDGNYGYTF
TGTGCCAGCAGTTCACTTGGGGACGGAAACTATGGCTACACCTTC
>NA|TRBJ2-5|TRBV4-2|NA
CASSPKIRRDLEETQYF
TGTGCCAGCAGTCCAAAAATCCGTCGGGACTTGGAAGAGACCCAGTACTTC
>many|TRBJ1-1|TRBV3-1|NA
CASSQIVSGTEAFF
TGTGCCAGCAGCCAAATCGTCTCAGGCACTGAAGCTTTCTTT
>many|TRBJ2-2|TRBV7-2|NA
CASSLSGARTGELFF
TGTGCCAGCAGCTTATCGGGTGCACGCACCGGGGAGCTGTTTTTT
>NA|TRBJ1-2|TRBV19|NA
CASSIRQPLSDGYTF
TGTGCCAGTAGTATCCGACAGCCCCTATCCGATGGCTACACCTTC
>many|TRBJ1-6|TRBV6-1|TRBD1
CASSDRDRRRGSPLHF
TGTGCCAGCAGTGACCGGGACAGGAGGCGCGGTTCACCCCTCCACTTT
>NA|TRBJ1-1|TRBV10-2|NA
CASSDAGMGTEAFF
TGCGCCAGCAGTGATGCAGGGATGGGCACTGAAGCTTTCTTT
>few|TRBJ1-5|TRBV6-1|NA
CASRPDRSNQPQHF
TGTGCCAGCAGACCCGACCGTTCCAATCAGCCCCAGCATTTT
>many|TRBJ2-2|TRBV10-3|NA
CAIRASGHQGIGELFF
TGTGCCATCAGGGCTTCCGGACACCAGGGTATCGGGGAGCTGTTTTTT
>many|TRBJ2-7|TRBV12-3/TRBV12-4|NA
CASSFMSSVSTYEQYF
TGTGCCAGCAGTTTTATGAGTAGTGTCAGTACCTACGAGCAGTACTTC
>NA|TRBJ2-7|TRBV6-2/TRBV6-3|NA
CASSLQSAYEQYF
TGTGCCAGCAGCCTCCAATCCGCTTACGAGCAGTACTTC
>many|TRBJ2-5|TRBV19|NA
CATTGWAGEETQYF
TGTGCCACCACCGGATGGGCGGGCGAAGAGACCCAGTACTTC